This T cell receptor (beta chain) comes out of a study of CD4 T cells in relation to SARS-CoV-2 and coronaviruses. About the research overall: TCR beta CDR3s were sequenced after approximately 11-day antigen culture of PBMCs.

Regarding this clone: Its antigen is undetermined.

Naive and memory CD4+ T cells were separated from cryopreserved PBMCs. Naive or memory CD4+ cells were cultured 1:1 with T cell-depleted PBMCs plus CEF. In germline, CDR1 is SEHNR, CDR2 FQNEAQ (reference sequence). The CDR3 sequence is 15 residues long. With 3 bases removed from V and 2 bases from J, the gap between germline ends came to 10 bases. Assay: immunoSEQ multiplex PCR; the TCRdb copy retains only in-frame clones and omits some. The sample lists tens of thousands of clones; over 75% were seen once. This sequence joins TRBV7-9 and TRBJ2-2; D is perhaps TRBD2 (6 bases). The sequence derives from an adult with COVID-19. The sequencing sample was made of naive CD4+ T cells from PBMCs, cultured in vitro. Subset: naive CD4+ T cells isolated by negative enrichment. The CDR3 loop reads CASSFLASNTGELFF. The CDR3 DNA is TGTGCCAGCAGCTTTCTAGCGTCAAACACCGGGGAGCTGTTTTTT. Complete variable domain (other parts from reference TRBV7-9 and TRBJ2-2): DTGVSQNPRHKITKRGQNVTFRCDPISEHNRLYWYRQTLGQGPEFLTYFQNEAQLEKSRLLSDRFSAERPKGSFSTLEIQRTEQGDSAMYLCASSFLASNTGELFFGEGSRLTVL.